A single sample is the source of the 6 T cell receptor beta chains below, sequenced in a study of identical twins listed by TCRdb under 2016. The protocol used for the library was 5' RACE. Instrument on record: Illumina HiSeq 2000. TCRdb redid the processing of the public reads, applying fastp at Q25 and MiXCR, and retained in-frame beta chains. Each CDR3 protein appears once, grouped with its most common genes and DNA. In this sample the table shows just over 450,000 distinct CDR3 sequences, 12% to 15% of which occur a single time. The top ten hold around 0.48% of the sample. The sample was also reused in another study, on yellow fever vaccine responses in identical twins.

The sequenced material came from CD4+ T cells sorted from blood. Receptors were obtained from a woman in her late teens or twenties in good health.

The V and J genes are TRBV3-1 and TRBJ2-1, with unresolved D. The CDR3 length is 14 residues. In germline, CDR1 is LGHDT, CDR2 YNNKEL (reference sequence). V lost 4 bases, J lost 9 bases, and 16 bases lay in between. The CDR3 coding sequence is TGTGCCAGCAGCCCACAACTTGGGGTTCTTGAGCAGTTCTTC. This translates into CASSPQLGVLEQFF.

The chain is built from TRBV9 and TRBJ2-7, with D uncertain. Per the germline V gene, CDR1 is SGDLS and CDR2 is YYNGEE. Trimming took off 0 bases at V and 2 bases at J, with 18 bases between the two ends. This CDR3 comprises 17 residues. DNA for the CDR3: TGTGCCAGCAGCGTAGGGGTGGGCTCCTCCCCCCCCTACGAGCAGTACTTC. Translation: CASSVGVGSSPPYEQYF.

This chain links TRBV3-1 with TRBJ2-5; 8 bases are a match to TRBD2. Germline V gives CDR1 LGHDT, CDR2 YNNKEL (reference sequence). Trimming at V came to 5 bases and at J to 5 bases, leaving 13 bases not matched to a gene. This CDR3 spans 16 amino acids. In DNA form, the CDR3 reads TGTGCCAGCAGCTTAAGCACGGGACTAGGATCTGAGACCCAGTACTTC. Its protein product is CASSLSTGLGSETQYF.

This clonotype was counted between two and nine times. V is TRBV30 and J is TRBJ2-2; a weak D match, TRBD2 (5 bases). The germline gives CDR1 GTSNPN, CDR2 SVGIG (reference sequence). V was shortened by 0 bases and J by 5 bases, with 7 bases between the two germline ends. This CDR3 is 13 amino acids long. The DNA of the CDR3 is TGTGCCTGGAGTGTTAGAGGGACCGGGGAGCTGTTTTTT. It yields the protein CAWSVRGTGELFF.

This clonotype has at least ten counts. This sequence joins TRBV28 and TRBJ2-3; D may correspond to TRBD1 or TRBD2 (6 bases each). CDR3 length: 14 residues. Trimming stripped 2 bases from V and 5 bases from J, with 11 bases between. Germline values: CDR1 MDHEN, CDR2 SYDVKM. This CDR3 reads CASSLGGPLDTQYF. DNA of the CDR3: TGTGCCAGCAGTTTAGGGGGGCCTCTAGATACGCAGTATTTT.

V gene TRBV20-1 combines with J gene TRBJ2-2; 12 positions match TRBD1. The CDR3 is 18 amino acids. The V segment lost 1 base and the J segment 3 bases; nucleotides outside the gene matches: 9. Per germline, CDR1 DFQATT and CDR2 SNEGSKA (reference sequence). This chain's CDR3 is CSARVSPGTGGYTGELFF. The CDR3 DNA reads TGCAGTGCTAGAGTTTCTCCAGGGACAGGGGGCTACACCGGGGAGCTGTTTTTT.